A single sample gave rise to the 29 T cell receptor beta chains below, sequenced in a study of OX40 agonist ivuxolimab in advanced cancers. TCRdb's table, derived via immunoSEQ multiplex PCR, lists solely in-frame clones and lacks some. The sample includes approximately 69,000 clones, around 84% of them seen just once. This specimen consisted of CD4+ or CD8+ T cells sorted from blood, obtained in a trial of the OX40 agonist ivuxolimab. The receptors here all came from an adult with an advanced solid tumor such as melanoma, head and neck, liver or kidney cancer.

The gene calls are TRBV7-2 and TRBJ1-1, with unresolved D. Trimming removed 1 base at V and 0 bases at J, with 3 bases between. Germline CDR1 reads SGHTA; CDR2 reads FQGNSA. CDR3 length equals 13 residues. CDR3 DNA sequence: TGTGCCAGCAGCTTAGGGATGAACACTGAAGCTTTCTTT. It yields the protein CASSLGMNTEAFF.

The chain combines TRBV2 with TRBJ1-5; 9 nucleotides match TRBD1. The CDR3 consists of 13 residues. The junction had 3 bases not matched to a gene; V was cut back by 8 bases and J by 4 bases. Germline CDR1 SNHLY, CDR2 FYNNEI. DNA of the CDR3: TGTGCCAGCCAAGGGACAGGGAATCAGCCCCAGCATTTT. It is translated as CASQGTGNQPQHF.

CDR3 protein: CSAVSRGGETQYF. DNA of the CDR3: TGCAGCGCCGTTTCTCGGGGGGGGGAGACCCAGTACTTC. This chain links TRBV29-1 with TRBJ2-5; 8 nucleotides line up with TRBD2. V was pared by 7 bases and J by 5 bases, with 9 bases of the junction left unmatched. The CDR3 loop spans 13 amino acids. Germline values: CDR1 SQVTM, CDR2 ANQGSEA.

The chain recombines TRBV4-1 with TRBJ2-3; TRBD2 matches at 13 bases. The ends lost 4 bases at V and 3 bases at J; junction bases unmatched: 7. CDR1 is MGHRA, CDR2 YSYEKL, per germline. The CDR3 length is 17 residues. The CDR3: CASSLRTSGGLTDTQYF. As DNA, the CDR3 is TGCGCCAGCAGCCTACGGACTAGCGGGGGATTGACAGATACGCAGTATTTT.

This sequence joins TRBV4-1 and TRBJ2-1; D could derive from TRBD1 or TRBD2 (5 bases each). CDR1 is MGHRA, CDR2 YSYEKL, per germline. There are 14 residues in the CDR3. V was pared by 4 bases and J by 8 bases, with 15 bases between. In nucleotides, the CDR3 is TGCGCCAGCAGCCCTCAGAGGGGCGACGATGAGCAGTTCTTC. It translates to CASSPQRGDDEQFF.

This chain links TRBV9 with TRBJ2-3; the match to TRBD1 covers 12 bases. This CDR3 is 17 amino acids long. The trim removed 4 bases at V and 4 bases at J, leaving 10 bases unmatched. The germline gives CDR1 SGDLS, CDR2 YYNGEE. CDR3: CASSQPRDRGQSDTQYF. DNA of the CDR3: TGTGCCAGCAGCCAACCCCGGGACAGGGGGCAATCAGATACGCAGTATTTT.

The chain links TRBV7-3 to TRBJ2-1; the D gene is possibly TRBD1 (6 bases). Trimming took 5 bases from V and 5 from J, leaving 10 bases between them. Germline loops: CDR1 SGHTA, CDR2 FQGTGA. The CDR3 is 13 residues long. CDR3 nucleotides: TGTGCCAGCAGCAACCGACAGGACAATGAGCAGTTCTTC. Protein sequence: CASSNRQDNEQFF.

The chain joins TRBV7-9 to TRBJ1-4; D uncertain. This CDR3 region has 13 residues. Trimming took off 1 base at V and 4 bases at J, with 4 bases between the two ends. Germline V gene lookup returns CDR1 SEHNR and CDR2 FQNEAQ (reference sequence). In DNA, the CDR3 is TGTGCCAGCAGCTTAGGACTTAATGAAAAACTGTTTTTT. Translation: CASSLGLNEKLFF.

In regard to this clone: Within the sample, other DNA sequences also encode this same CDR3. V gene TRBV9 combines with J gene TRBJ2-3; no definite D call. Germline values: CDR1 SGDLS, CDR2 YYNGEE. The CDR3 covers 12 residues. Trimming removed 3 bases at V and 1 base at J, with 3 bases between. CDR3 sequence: CASSEGTDTQYF. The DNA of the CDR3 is TGTGCCAGCAGCGAAGGCACAGATACGCAGTATTTT.

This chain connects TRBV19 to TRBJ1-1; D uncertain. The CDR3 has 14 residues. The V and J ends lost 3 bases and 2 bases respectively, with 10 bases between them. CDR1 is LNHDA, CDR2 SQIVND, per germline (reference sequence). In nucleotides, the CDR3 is TGTGCCAGTAGTATGAGGGCCATCAACACTGAAGCTTTCTTT. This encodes CASSMRAINTEAFF.

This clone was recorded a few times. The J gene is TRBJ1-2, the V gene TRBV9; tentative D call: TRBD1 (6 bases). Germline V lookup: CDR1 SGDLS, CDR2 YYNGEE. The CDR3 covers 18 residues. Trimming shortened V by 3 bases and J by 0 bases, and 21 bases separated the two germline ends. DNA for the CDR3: TGTGCCAGCAGCGCAGAGGGGGGTGATCGCGGTCCTAACTATGGCTACACCTTC. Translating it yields CASSAEGGDRGPNYGYTF.

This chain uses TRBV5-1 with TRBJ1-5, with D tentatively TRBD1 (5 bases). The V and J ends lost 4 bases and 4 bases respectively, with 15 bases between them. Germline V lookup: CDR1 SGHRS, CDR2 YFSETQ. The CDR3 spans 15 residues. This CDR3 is CASSPDDSMNQPQHF. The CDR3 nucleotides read TGCGCCAGCAGCCCTGACGACAGCATGAATCAGCCCCAGCATTTT.

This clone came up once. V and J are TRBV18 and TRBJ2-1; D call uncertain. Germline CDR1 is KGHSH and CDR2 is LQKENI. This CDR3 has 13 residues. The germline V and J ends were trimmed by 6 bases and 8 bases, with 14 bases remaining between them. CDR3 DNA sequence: TGTGCCAGCTCCAACGGGCAAGTGGATGAGCAGTTCTTC. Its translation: CASSNGQVDEQFF.

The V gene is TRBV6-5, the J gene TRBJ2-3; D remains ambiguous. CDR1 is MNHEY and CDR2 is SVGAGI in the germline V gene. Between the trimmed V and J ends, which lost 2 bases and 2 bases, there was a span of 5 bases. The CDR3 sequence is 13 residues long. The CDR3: CASSYPVTDTQYF. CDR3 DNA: TGTGCCAGCAGTTACCCAGTCACAGATACGCAGTATTTT.

Here the CDR3 DNA reads TGTGCCAGCAGCCCAGGGCGGGACCTTAGCAATCAGCCCCAGCATTTT. This gives the protein CASSPGRDLSNQPQHF. J is TRBJ1-5 and V is TRBV7-8; tentatively, D is TRBD1 (5 bases). The CDR3 is made up of 16 amino acids. The germline gives CDR1 SGHVS, CDR2 FQNEAQ. V was cut by 5 bases and J by 0 bases, with 14 bases left in between.

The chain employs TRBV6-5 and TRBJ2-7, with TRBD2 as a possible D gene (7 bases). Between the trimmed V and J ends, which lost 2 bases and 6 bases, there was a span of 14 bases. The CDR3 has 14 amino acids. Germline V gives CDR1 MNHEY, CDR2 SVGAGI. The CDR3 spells CASSYGGGLAEQYF. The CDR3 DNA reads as TGTGCCAGCAGTTACGGGGGGGGCTTAGCCGAGCAGTACTTC.

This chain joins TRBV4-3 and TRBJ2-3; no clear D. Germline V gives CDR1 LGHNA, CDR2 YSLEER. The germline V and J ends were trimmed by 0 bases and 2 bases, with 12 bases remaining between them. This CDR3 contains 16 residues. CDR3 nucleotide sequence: TGCGCCAGCAGCCAAGATCTCGGTAGCTTCACAGATACGCAGTATTTT. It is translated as CASSQDLGSFTDTQYF.

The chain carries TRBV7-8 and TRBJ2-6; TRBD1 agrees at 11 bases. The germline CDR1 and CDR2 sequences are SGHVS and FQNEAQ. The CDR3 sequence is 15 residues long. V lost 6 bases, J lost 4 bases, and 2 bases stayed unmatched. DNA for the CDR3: TGTGCCAGCAGAGGACAGGGGGCCGGGGCCAACGTCCTGACTTTC. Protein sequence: CASRGQGAGANVLTF.

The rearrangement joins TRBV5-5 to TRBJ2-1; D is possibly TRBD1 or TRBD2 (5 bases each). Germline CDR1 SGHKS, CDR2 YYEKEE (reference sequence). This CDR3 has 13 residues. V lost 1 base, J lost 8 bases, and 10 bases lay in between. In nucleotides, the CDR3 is TGTGCCAGCAGCTTGATTGGGGGTGATGAGCAGTTCTTC. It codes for CASSLIGGDEQFF.

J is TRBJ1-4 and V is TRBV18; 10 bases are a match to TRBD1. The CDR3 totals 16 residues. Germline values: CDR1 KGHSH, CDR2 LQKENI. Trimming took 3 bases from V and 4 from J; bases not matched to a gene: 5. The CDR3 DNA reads TGTGCCAGCTCACCGAGGACAGGGGGGCTTAATGAAAAACTGTTTTTT. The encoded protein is CASSPRTGGLNEKLFF.

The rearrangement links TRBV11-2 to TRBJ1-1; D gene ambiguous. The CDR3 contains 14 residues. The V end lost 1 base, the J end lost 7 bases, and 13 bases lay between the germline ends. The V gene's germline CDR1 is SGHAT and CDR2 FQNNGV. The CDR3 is CASSLALLANEAFF. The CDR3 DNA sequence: TGTGCCAGCAGCTTAGCCCTACTGGCGAATGAAGCTTTCTTT.

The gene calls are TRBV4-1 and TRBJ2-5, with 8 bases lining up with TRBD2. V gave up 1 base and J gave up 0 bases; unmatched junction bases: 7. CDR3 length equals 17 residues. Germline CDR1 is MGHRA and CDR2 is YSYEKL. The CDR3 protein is CASSQGVGGGNQETQYF. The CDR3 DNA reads TGCGCCAGCAGCCAAGGAGTCGGCGGGGGGAACCAAGAGACCCAGTACTTC.

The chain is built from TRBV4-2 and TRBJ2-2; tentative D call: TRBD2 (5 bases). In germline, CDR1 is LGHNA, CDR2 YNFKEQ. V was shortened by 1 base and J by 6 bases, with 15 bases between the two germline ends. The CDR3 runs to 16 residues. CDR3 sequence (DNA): TGTGCCAGCAGCCAAGCGCGTGGGCTTAGCGCCGGGGAGCTGTTTTTT. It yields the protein CASSQARGLSAGELFF.

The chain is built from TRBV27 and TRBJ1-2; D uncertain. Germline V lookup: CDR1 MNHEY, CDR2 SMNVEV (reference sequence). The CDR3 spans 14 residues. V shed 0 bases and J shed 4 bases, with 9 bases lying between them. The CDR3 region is CASSLSGVSYGYTF. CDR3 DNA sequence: TGTGCCAGCAGTTTATCTGGGGTCAGCTATGGCTACACCTTC.

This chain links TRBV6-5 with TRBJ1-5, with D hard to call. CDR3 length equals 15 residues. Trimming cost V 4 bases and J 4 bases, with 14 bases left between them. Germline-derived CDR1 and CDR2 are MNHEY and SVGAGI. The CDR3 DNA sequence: TGTGCCAGCAGTTCAGATTACAGCTGGAATCAGCCCCAGCATTTT. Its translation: CASSSDYSWNQPQHF.

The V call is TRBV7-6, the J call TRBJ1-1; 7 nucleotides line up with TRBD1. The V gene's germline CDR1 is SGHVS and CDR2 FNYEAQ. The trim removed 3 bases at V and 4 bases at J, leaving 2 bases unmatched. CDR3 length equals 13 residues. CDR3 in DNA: TGTGCCAGCAGCTTGGGACAGATCACTGAAGCTTTCTTT. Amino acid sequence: CASSLGQITEAFF.

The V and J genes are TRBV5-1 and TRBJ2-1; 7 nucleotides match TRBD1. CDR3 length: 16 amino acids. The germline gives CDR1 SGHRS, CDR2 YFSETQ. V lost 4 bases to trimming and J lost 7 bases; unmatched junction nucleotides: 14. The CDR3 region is CASSLNRGGTGNEQFF. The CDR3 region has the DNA TGCGCCAGCAGCCTGAACAGGGGCGGTACGGGGAATGAGCAGTTCTTC.

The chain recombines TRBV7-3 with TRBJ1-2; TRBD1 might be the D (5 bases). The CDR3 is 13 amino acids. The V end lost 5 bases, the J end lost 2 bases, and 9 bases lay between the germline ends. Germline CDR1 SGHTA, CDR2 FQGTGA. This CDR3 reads CASSVDRNYGYTF. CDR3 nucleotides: TGTGCCAGCAGCGTTGACAGAAACTATGGCTACACCTTC.

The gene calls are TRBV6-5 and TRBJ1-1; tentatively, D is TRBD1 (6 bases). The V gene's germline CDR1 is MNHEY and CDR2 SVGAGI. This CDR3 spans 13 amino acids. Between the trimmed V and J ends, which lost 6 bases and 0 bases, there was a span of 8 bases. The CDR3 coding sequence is TGTGCCAGCAGCTGGACAGTGAACACTGAAGCTTTCTTT. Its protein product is CASSWTVNTEAFF.